A single sample is the source of the 21 T cell receptor beta chains below, sequenced in a study of shared clonotypes between healthy human individuals. The naive CD8 fraction comprised CD45RO-negative cells positively selected for CCR7 and excluded terminally differentiated effector memory CD45RA+ cells. Data came from immunoSEQ multiplex PCR; TCRdb stores just in-frame clones and leaves some out. The sample contains about 2.1 million clones, roughly 93% of which appear only once. Sequencing used naive CD8+ T cells from PBMCs. The receptors originated from a man younger than 35 in good health. Some clones in this sample may be carry-over from other donors' samples.

V gene TRBV18 combines with J gene TRBJ2-1; weak D call: TRBD2 (6 bases). Per germline, CDR1 KGHSH and CDR2 LQKENI. V was clipped by 4 bases and J by 2 bases, with 21 bases between them. This CDR3 region has 18 residues. Written as DNA, the CDR3 is TGTGCCAGCTCACGAAGGTCGTTCCGGGAGAGCCCCTACAATGAGCAGTTCTTC. This gives the protein CASSRRSFRESPYNEQFF.

For this clone: Other DNA sequences of this sample code for an identical CDR3. The V gene is TRBV6-1, the J gene TRBJ1-5; D is unresolved. V lost 3 bases and J lost 0, with 9 bases in between. Germline lookup yields CDR1 MNHNS and CDR2 SASEGT. CDR3 length equals 15 residues. CDR3 protein: CASSDWGYSNQPQHF. The CDR3 DNA reads TGTGCCAGCAGTGACTGGGGTTATAGCAATCAGCCCCAGCATTTT.

This clone has a single count. The chain combines TRBV9 with TRBJ2-1; D remains unclear. Trimming took off 3 bases at V and 0 bases at J, with 16 bases between the two ends. In germline, CDR1 is SGDLS, CDR2 YYNGEE. There are 17 residues in the CDR3. CDR3 DNA: TGTGCCAGCAGCGCCGACGATAGATCAAGCTCCTACAATGAGCAGTTCTTC. Protein sequence: CASSADDRSSSYNEQFF.

The gene calls are TRBV19 and TRBJ2-7; 7 positions match TRBD1. The CDR3 sequence is 16 residues long. V was clipped by 3 bases and J by 0 bases; unmatched bases: 8. CDR1 and CDR2 from the germline V gene are LNHDA and SQIVND (reference sequence). The chain's CDR3 is CASSIQGQKNSYEQYF. The CDR3 DNA is TGTGCCAGTAGTATCCAGGGACAGAAAAACTCCTACGAGCAGTACTTC. The whole variable domain, remainder taken from reference TRBV19 and TRBJ2-7, is DGGITQSPKYLFRKEGQNVTLSCEQNLNHDAMYWYRQDPGQGLRLIYYSQIVNDFQKGDIAEGYSVSREKKESFPLTVTSAQKNPTAFYLCASSIQGQKNSYEQYFGPGTRLTVT.

The CDR3 sequence: CASSPSVVKPTSLNEQFF. The CDR3 bases are TGCGCCAGCAGCCCCTCGGTGGTGAAACCCACATCATTAAATGAGCAGTTCTTC. V gene TRBV4-3 combines with J gene TRBJ2-1; D uncertain. The CDR3 has 18 residues. Trimming pared 4 bases from V and 7 bases from J, leaving 26 bases between. Germline V gene data show CDR1 as LGHNA and CDR2 as YSLEER.

As regards this clone: Other DNA sequences of this sample code for an identical CDR3. V gene TRBV30 combines with J gene TRBJ1-2; TRBD1 matches at 7 bases. V dropped 0 bases and J dropped 8; count of bases not matched to a gene: 6. CDR3 length: 13 residues. Germline CDR1 is GTSNPN and CDR2 is SVGIG (reference sequence). CDR3 sequence: CAWSVLGDSGYTF. The CDR3 bases are TGTGCCTGGAGTGTACTTGGGGACAGCGGCTACACCTTC.

CDR3 residues: CASSIGTSGQETQYF. The CDR3 DNA follows: TGTGCCAGTAGTATAGGGACTAGCGGACAAGAGACCCAGTACTTC. The chain links TRBV19 to TRBJ2-5; TRBD2 aligns across 10 bases. V lost 1 base and J lost 2; bases outside the gene matches: 1. CDR1 and CDR2 (germline): LNHDA, SQIVND (reference sequence). This CDR3 region has 15 residues.

This chain uses TRBV5-6 with TRBJ1-2; 7 bases match TRBD1. Germline lookup yields CDR1 SGHDT and CDR2 YYEEEE. Losses at the gene ends were 0 bases for V and 3 bases for J; bases not matched to a gene: 5. This CDR3 is built from 15 residues. CDR3 DNA sequence: TGTGCCAGCAGCTTGGGACAGGGCCAGCACTATGGCTACACCTTC. Translated: CASSLGQGQHYGYTF.

As regards this clone: The same CDR3 is also encoded by other DNA sequences in this sample. This chain connects TRBV11-2 to TRBJ2-7; TRBD1 is a possible D gene (5 bases). Trimming shortened V by 6 bases and J by 2 bases, and 8 bases separated the two germline ends. CDR3 size: 12 residues. Germline-derived CDR1 and CDR2 are SGHAT and FQNNGV. The CDR3 bases are TGTGCCAGCAGTCCAGGGACCTACGAGCAGTACTTC. It is translated as CASSPGTYEQYF.

The V gene is TRBV6-6, the J gene TRBJ2-4; TRBD2 matches at 9 bases. V gave up 7 bases and J gave up 4 bases; unmatched junction bases: 5. Germline assignment: CDR1 MNHNY and CDR2 SVGAGI (reference sequence). CDR3 length: 14 residues. The DNA for the CDR3 is TGTGCCAGCACTAGCGGGATCGAGAAAAACATTCAGTACTTC. The encoded protein is CASTSGIEKNIQYF.

A word on this clone: The germline gene is not matched at one end of the junction; a read error may be the cause. V gene TRBV11-2 combines with J gene TRBJ2-7; tentatively, D is TRBD2 (6 bases). This CDR3 is 13 amino acids long. Looked up from germline, CDR1 is SGHAT and CDR2 is FQNNGV. This CDR3 is CASSLEGRYEQYF. As DNA, the CDR3 is TGTGCCAGCAGCCTAGAGGGGAGGTACGAGCAGTACTTC.

CDR3 amino acids: CASSFGWRGGTNEKLFF. The DNA for the CDR3 is TGTGCCAGCAGCTTCGGTTGGCGGGGAGGAACTAATGAAAAACTGTTTTTT. This chain connects TRBV5-6 to TRBJ1-4, with no clear D. From germline, CDR1 is SGHDT and CDR2 YYEEEE. Deletions cut 2 bases from V and 1 base from J, with 15 bases between. The CDR3 runs 17 residues.

The genes are TRBV6-1 and TRBJ2-7; TRBD1 matches 7 bases. Unmatched junction bases numbered 3, after V lost 4 bases and J lost 3 bases. The CDR3 contains 13 residues. CDR1 is MNHNS and CDR2 is SASEGT in the germline V gene. In DNA, the CDR3 is TGTGCCAGCAGTGCATACAGGGGCTACGAGCAGTACTTC. Residues: CASSAYRGYEQYF.

A note on this clone: This CDR3 is also generated by other DNA sequences in the sample. The V and J genes are TRBV5-5 and TRBJ1-2; D gene uncertain. CDR3 length equals 13 residues. Germline assignment: CDR1 SGHKS and CDR2 YYEKEE (reference sequence). Trimming took 3 bases from V and 8 from J, leaving 14 bases between them. The CDR3 DNA is TGTGCCAGCAGCTCGGGCCCGGGCTACGGCTACACCTTC. Encoded protein: CASSSGPGYGYTF.

The genes are TRBV12-5 and TRBJ2-7, with TRBD1 matching over 9 bases. The germline gives CDR1 LGHNT, CDR2 FRNRAP. The trim removed 1 base at V and 7 bases at J, leaving 2 bases unmatched. The CDR3 spans 13 residues. The CDR3 nucleotides are TGTGCTAGTGGTTTGGACAGGGGGCATGAGCAGTACTTC. It encodes CASGLDRGHEQYF.

This clone was seen once. This sequence joins TRBV5-8 and TRBJ2-7, with D possibly being TRBD1 or TRBD2 (5 bases each). There are 16 residues in the CDR3. V lost 0 bases, J lost 1 base, and 14 bases lay in between. CDR1 is SGHTS and CDR2 is YDEGEE in the germline V gene. CDR3 amino acids: CASSLVGELLSYEQYF. The CDR3 DNA is TGTGCCAGCAGCTTGGTGGGGGAGCTACTATCCTACGAGCAGTACTTC.

About this clone itself: This CDR3 is also generated by other DNA sequences in the sample. This sequence joins TRBV28 and TRBJ2-7; TRBD1 is a possible D gene (5 bases). This CDR3 comprises 12 residues. Germline V gene sequence: CDR1 MDHEN, CDR2 SYDVKM. V was pared by 2 bases and J by 4 bases, with 6 bases between. Here the CDR3 reads CASSLPGYEQYF. CDR3 sequence (DNA): TGTGCCAGCAGTTTACCAGGGTACGAGCAGTACTTC.

The J gene is TRBJ1-5, the V gene TRBV4-1; D possibly corresponds to TRBD1 (5 bases). Germline V gene lookup returns CDR1 MGHRA and CDR2 YSYEKL. Trimming pared 4 bases from V and 7 bases from J, leaving 20 bases between. This CDR3 has 16 amino acids. The CDR3 nucleotides read TGCGCCAGCAGCCTGAAAGACAGCCTAGGGAGCCAGCCCCAGCATTTT. Protein sequence: CASSLKDSLGSQPQHF.

J is TRBJ2-7 and V is TRBV7-9; TRBD2 matches at 9 bases. CDR3 length: 16 residues. Germline CDR1 reads SEHNR; CDR2 reads FQNEAQ (reference sequence). V shed 5 bases and J 3 bases; nucleotides not matched to a gene: 11. DNA of the CDR3: TGTGCCAGCAGCCCGAGAGAGACTAGCGGCTTCTACGAGCAGTACTTC. Its protein product is CASSPRETSGFYEQYF.

Comments on this clone: Other DNA sequences of this sample code for an identical CDR3. The chain couples TRBV14 to TRBJ2-2; D gene uncertain. CDR1 and CDR2 from the germline V gene are SGHDN and FVKESK. This CDR3 comprises 13 residues. V was shortened by 1 base and J by 1 base, with 1 base between the two germline ends. CDR3 DNA sequence: TGTGCCAGCAGCCAAGTGAACACCGGGGAGCTGTTTTTT. Amino acid sequence: CASSQVNTGELFF.

The chain carries TRBV19 and TRBJ1-4, with D tentatively TRBD1 (6 bases). Germline CDR1 and CDR2: LNHDA and SQIVND (reference sequence). V lost 7 bases and J 4 bases, leaving 10 bases between the germline ends. The CDR3 is made up of 13 amino acids. The CDR3 region has the DNA TGTGCCAGTATAGGACAGTTTAATGAAAAACTGTTTTTT. Its protein product is CASIGQFNEKLFF.